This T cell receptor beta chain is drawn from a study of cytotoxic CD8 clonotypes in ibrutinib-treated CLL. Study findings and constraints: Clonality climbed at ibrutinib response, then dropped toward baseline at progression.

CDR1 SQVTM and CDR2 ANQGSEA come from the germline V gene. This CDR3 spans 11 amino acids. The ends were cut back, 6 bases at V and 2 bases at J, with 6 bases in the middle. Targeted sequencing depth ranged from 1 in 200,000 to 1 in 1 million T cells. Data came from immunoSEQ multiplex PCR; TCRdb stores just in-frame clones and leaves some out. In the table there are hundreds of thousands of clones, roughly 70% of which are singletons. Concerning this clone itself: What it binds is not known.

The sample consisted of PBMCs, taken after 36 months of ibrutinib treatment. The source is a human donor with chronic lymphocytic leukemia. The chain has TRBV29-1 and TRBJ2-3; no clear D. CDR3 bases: TGCAGCGTGGGAATCACAGATACGCAGTATTTT. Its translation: CSVGITDTQYF.